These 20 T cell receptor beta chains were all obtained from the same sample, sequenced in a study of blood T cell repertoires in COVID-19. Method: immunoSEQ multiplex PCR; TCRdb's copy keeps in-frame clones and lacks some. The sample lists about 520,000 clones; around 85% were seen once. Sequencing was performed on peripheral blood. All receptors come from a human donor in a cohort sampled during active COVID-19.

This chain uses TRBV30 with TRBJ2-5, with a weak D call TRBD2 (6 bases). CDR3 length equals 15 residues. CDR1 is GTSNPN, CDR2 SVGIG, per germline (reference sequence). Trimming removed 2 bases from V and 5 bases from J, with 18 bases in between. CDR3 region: CAWSRRGWEVETQYF. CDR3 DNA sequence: TGTGCCTGGAGTCGGAGAGGGTGGGAGGTGGAGACCCAGTACTTC. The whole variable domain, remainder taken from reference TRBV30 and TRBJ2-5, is SQTIHQWPATLVQPVGSPLSLECTVEGTSNPNLYWYRQAAGRGLQLLFYSVGIGQISSEVPQNLSASRPQDRQFILSSKKLLLSDSGFYLCAWSRRGWEVETQYFGPGTRLLVL.

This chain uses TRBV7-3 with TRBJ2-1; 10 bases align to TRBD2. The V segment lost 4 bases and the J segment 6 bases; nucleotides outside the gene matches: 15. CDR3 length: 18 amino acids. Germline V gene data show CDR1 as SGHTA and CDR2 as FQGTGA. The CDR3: CASSSTPPSAGGGNEQFF. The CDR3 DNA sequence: TGTGCCAGCAGCTCGACCCCGCCCTCAGCGGGAGGGGGCAATGAGCAGTTCTTC.

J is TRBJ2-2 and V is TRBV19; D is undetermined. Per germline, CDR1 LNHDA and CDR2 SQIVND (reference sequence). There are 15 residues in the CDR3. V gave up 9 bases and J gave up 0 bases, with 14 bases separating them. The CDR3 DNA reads TGTGCCAGCCGAATTGGCACCGCGAACACCGGGGAGCTGTTTTTT. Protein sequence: CASRIGTANTGELFF.

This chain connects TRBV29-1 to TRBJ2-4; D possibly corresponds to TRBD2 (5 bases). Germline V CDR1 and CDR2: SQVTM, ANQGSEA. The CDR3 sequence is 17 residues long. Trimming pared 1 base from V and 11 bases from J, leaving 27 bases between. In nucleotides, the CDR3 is TGCAGCGTTGAAGCCAGGAGGAGCGTCTACGAACCTTTTGTTCAGTACTTC. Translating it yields CSVEARRSVYEPFVQYF.

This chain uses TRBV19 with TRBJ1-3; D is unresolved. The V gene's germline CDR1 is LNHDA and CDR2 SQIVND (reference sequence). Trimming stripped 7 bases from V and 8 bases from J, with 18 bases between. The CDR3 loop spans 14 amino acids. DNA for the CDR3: TGTGCCAGTACCCCGGTGGCTGGGAGACACACCATATATTTT. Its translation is CASTPVAGRHTIYF.

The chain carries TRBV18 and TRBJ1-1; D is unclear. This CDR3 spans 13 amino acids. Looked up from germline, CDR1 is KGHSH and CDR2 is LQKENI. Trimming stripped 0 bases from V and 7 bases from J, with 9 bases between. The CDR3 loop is CASSPPPRDEAFF. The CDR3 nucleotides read TGTGCCAGCTCACCACCCCCCCGAGATGAAGCTTTCTTT.

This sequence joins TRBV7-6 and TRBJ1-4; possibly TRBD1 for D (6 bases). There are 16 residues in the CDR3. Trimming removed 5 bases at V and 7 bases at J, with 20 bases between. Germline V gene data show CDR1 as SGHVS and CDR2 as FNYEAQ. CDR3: CASSAEPGVQGEKLFF. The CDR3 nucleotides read TGTGCCAGCAGCGCAGAACCAGGGGTTCAGGGTGAAAAACTGTTTTTT. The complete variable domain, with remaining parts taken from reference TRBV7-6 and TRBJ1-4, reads GAGVSQSPRYKVTKRGQDVALRCDPISGHVSLYWYRQALGQGPEFLTYFNYEAQQDKSGLPNDRFSAERPEGSISTLTIQRTEQRDSAMYRCASSAEPGVQGEKLFFGSGTQLSVL.

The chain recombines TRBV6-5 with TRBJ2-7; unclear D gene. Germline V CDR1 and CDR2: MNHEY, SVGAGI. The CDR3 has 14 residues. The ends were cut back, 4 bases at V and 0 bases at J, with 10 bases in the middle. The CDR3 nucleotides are TGTGCCAGCAGTTCCCTTAGGAGCTCCTACGAGCAGTACTTC. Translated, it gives CASSSLRSSYEQYF.

CDR3 bases: TGTGCCAGCAGCTTTGGGACTAGCGGCCAAGAGACCCAGTACTTC. This sequence encodes CASSFGTSGQETQYF. This rearrangement joins TRBV5-5 to TRBJ2-5; 11 bases align to TRBD2. CDR1 SGHKS and CDR2 YYEKEE come from the germline V gene (reference sequence). The junction had 1 base not matched to a gene; V was cut back by 2 bases and J by 1 base. This CDR3 is built from 15 residues.

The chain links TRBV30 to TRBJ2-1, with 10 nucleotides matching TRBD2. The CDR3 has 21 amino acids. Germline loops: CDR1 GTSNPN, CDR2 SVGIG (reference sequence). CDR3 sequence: CFEPAAGGLYPAQSSYNEQFF. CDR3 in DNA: TGTTTCGAACCGGCAGCGGGAGGGCTTTACCCCGCACAAAGCTCCTACAATGAGCAGTTCTTC. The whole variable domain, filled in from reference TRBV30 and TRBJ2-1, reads SQTIHQWPATLVQPVGSPLSLECTVEGTSNPNLYWYRQAAGRGLQLLFYSVGIGQISSEVPQNLSASRPQDRQFILSSKKLLLSDSGFYLCFEPAAGGLYPAQSSYNEQFFGPGTRLTVL.

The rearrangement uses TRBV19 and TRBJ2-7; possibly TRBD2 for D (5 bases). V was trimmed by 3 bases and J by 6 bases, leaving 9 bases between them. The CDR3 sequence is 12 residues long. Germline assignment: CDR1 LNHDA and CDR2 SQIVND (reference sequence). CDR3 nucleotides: TGTGCCAGTAGTATGGGAGCTACCGAGCAGTACTTC. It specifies CASSMGATEQYF.

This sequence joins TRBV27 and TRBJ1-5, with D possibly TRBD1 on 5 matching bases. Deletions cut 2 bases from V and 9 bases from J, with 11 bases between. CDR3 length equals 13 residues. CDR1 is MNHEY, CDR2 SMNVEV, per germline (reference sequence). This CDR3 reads CASSLGASTPQHF. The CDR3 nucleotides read TGTGCCAGCAGTTTAGGGGCTAGTACGCCCCAGCATTTT.

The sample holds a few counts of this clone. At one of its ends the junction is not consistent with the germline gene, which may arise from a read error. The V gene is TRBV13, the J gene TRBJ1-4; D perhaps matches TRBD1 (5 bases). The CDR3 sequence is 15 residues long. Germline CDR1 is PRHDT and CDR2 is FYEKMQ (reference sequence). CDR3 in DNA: TGTGCCAGCAGCGTAGGTGGCAGGGATCATGAAAAACTGTTTTTT. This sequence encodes CASSVGGRDHEKLFF.

CDR3 loop: CASSQDGARQIQNTGELFF. Written as DNA, the CDR3 is TGCGCCAGCAGCCAAGATGGGGCTCGACAGATCCAAAACACCGGGGAGCTGTTTTTT. This rearrangement joins TRBV4-1 to TRBJ2-2, with D tentatively TRBD1 (5 bases). The germline V and J ends were trimmed by 0 bases and 2 bases, with 19 bases remaining between them. The CDR3 sequence is 19 residues long. Per germline, CDR1 MGHRA and CDR2 YSYEKL.

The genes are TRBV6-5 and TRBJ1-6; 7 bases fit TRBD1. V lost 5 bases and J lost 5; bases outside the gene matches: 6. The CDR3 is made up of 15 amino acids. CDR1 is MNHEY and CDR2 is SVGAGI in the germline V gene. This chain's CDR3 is CASSLGTVNNSPLHF. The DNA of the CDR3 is TGTGCCAGCAGTCTGGGGACAGTTAATAATTCACCCCTCCACTTT.

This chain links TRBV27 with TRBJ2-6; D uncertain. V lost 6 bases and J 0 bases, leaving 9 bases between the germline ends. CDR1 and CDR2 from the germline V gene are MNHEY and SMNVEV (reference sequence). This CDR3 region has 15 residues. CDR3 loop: CASSRLSSGANVLTF. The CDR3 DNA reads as TGTGCCAGCAGCCGCCTCAGCTCTGGGGCCAACGTCCTGACTTTC.

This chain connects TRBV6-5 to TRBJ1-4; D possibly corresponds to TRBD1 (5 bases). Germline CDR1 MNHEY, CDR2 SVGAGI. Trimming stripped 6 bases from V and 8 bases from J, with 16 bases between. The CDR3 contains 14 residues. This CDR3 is CASRPGDLLEKLFF. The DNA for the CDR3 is TGTGCCAGCAGGCCGGGGGACTTATTAGAAAAACTGTTTTTT.

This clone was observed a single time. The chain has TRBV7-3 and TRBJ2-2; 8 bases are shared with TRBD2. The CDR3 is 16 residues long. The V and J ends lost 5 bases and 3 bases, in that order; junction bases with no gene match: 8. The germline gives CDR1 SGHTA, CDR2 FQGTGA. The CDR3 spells CASSVPGREDTGELFF. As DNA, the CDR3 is TGTGCCAGCAGCGTACCTGGGCGGGAGGACACCGGGGAGCTGTTTTTT.

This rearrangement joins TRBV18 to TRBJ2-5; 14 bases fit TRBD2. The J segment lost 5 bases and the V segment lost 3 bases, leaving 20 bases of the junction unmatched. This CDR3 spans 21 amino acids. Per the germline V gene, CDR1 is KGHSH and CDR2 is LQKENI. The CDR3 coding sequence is TGTGCCAGCTCACCGACGGGACTAGCGGGAGTACCCGTTTTACGGAGGGAGACCCAGTACTTC. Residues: CASSPTGLAGVPVLRRETQYF.

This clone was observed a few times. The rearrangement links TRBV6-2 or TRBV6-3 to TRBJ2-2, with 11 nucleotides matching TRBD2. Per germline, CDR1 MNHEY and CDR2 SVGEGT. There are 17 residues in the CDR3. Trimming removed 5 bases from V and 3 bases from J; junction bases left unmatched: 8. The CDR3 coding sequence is TGTGCCAGCAGTCTTAGCGGGAGGGGGAAGGACACCGGGGAGCTGTTTTTT. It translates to CASSLSGRGKDTGELFF.